This T cell receptor beta chain was sequenced during a study of blood T cell repertoires in COVID-19. V dropped 4 bases and J dropped 8; count of bases not matched to a gene: 7. The CDR3 consists of 14 residues. The germline CDR1 and CDR2 sequences are SGHDT and YYEEEE. Sequencing used immunoSEQ multiplex PCR; TCRdb keeps in-frame clones, though not all of them. The sample has hundreds of thousands of clones, about 88% seen once. In Cohort 3, a recovered donor had either two negative PCRs, clearance, or symptom resolution. The material sequenced was PBMCs or T cells enriched from blood (not recorded which). J is TRBJ1-4 and V is TRBV5-6, with 8 positions matching TRBD1. The source of this sequence is a woman in her forties or fifties who had recovered from COVID-19. The CDR3 region is CASSTDRVEEKLFF. The CDR3 region has the DNA TGTGCCAGCAGCACGGACAGGGTCGAAGAAAAACTGTTTTTT.